The present entry profiles one T cell receptor (beta chain) with its context. Its antigen is undetermined. The sample holds other DNA sequences that translate to the same CDR3. These data belong to a study of cytomegalovirus exposure and HLA in healthy donors. Broader study findings: CMV antigen specificity was confirmed in vitro for a few CMV-associated chains. Earlier analysis looked at TCR beta V segments, and most were productive about 90% or about 30% of the time.

CDR3 length: 13 residues. Germline assignment: CDR1 GTSNPN and CDR2 SVGIG (reference sequence). V lost 1 base and J lost 0, with 4 bases in between. The PCR had 60 Vbeta and 13 Jbeta primers. Sequencing was performed with immunoSEQ multiplex PCR; in TCRdb, only in-frame clones are kept and a portion is missing. There are about 130,000 clones in the sample; 81% occur only once, and about 0.74% lies in the top ten. The source of this sequence is a young man in good health and CMV-seronegative. This chain connects TRBV30 to TRBJ1-5; D call uncertain. Sequencing was performed on PBMCs. The CDR3 DNA reads TGTGCCTGGAGTGGCGGTAGCAATCAGCCCCAGCATTTT. It is translated as CAWSGGSNQPQHF.